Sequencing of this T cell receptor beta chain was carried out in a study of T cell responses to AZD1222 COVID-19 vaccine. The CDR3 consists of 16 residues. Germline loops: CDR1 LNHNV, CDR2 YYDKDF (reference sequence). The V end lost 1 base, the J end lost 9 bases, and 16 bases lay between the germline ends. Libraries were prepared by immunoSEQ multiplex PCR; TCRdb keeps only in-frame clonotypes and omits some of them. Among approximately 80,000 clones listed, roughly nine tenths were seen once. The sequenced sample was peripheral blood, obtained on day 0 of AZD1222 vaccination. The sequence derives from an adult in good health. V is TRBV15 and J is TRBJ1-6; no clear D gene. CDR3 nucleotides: TGTGCCACCAGCAGAGTGGGCTTGGGGTCCGGTTCACCCCTCCACTTT. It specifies CATSRVGLGSGSPLHF.